Shown below are 12 T cell receptor beta chains from a single sample sequenced in a study of T cell responses to AZD1222 COVID-19 vaccine. Some clones are missing from TCRdb's copy, which holds only in-frame ones; the method was immunoSEQ multiplex PCR. The sample yields about 94,000 clones, 85% to 90% seen once. This material consisted of peripheral blood, taken 28 days after the second AZD1222 dose. Every receptor here comes from an adult who received the AZD1222 COVID-19 vaccine.

The chain recombines TRBV19 with TRBJ2-2; D not certain. The V gene lost 3 bases and the J gene lost 2 bases, with 7 bases spanning the gap. The CDR3 covers 14 residues. Germline V lookup: CDR1 LNHDA, CDR2 SQIVND (reference sequence). The CDR3 nucleotides are TGTGCCAGTAGTATTTGGTCTAACACCGGGGAGCTGTTTTTT. Translating it yields CASSIWSNTGELFF. The full variable domain, with the rest looked up from reference TRBV19 and TRBJ2-2, is DGGITQSPKYLFRKEGQNVTLSCEQNLNHDAMYWYRQDPGQGLRLIYYSQIVNDFQKGDIAEGYSVSREKKESFPLTVTSAQKNPTAFYLCASSIWSNTGELFFGEGSRLTVL.

CDR3 sequence: CAISEYYPGDTIYF. CDR3 in DNA: TGTGCCATCAGTGAATATTACCCCGGGGACACCATATATTTT. The V and J genes are TRBV10-3 and TRBJ1-3; D remains unclear. Germline CDR1 reads ENHRY; CDR2 reads SYGVKD. Trimming removed 3 bases from V and 8 bases from J, with 14 bases in between. This CDR3 spans 14 amino acids.

V gene TRBV9 combines with J gene TRBJ2-3; D is possibly TRBD1 (6 bases). The CDR3 has 16 amino acids. V dropped 1 base and J dropped 6 bases, with 18 bases sitting between them. CDR1 is SGDLS and CDR2 is YYNGEE in the germline V gene. This CDR3 is CASSVNLGTRTDTQYF. The CDR3 DNA is TGTGCCAGCAGCGTAAACCTCGGGACAAGGACGGATACGCAGTATTTT.

V and J are TRBV2 and TRBJ1-1; no firm D call. Per germline, CDR1 SNHLY and CDR2 FYNNEI. The CDR3 consists of 14 residues. V dropped 8 bases and J dropped 6 bases, with 19 bases sitting between them. The CDR3 DNA follows: TGTGCCAGCGCCGCCCTCCTCGGTGGGTCTGAAGCTTTCTTT. This gives the protein CASAALLGGSEAFF.

The chain links TRBV29-1 to TRBJ2-5; D remains unclear. V shed 0 bases and J shed 9 bases, with 11 bases lying between them. Germline CDR1 and CDR2: SQVTM and ANQGSEA. The length of the CDR3 is 12 residues. The CDR3 DNA sequence: TGCAGCGTTGAAGATAGACGGGTCGCCCAGTACTTC. Amino acids: CSVEDRRVAQYF.

The CDR3 DNA reads as TGTGCCACCAGTATCCTCGGGGTCGACAATGAGCAGTTCTTC. Translation gives CATSILGVDNEQFF. V usage is TRBV7-2 and J usage is TRBJ2-1; TRBD2 is a possible D gene (5 bases). Germline CDR1 and CDR2: SGHTA and FQGNSA. The V end was cut by 10 bases, the J end by 5 bases, with 18 bases between. The CDR3 runs 14 residues. Looking up the rest from reference TRBV7-2 and TRBJ2-1 gives the full variable domain: GAGVSQSPSNKVTEKGKDVELRCDPISGHTALYWYRQSLGQGLEFLIYFQGNSAPDKSGLPSDRFSAERTGGSVSTLTIQRTQQEDSAVYLCATSILGVDNEQFFGPGTRLTVL.

The CDR3 region is CASSSSMGGSGNTIYF. The DNA for the CDR3 is TGTGCCAGCAGCTCGTCAATGGGGGGCTCTGGAAACACCATATATTTT. V usage is TRBV7-8 and J usage is TRBJ1-3, with a weak D call TRBD1 (5 bases). The CDR3 extends over 16 amino acids. V dropped 4 bases and J dropped 0 bases, with 13 bases sitting between them. Germline V CDR1 and CDR2: SGHVS, FQNEAQ.

CDR3 nucleotide sequence: TGTGCCAGCAGTCCGGGACAGGGGTTTTCTGGGGCCAACGTCCTGACTTTC. Its translation is CASSPGQGFSGANVLTF. The rearrangement links TRBV5-6 to TRBJ2-6, with TRBD1 matching over 10 bases. The CDR3 spans 17 residues. The ends lost 5 bases at V and 1 base at J; junction bases unmatched: 6. Germline V lookup: CDR1 SGHDT, CDR2 YYEEEE.

The chain couples TRBV19 to TRBJ1-2; weak D call: TRBD1 (6 bases). The germline CDR1 and CDR2 sequences are LNHDA and SQIVND (reference sequence). This CDR3 is 14 amino acids long. The germline V and J ends were trimmed by 5 bases and 3 bases, with 13 bases remaining between them. This CDR3 is CASSLQGMDYGYTF. CDR3 coding DNA: TGTGCCAGTAGTCTACAGGGTATGGACTATGGCTACACCTTC.

This clone was seen a single time. V and J are TRBV9 and TRBJ1-6; possibly TRBD1 for D (5 bases). The CDR3 covers 15 residues. From germline, CDR1 is SGDLS and CDR2 YYNGEE. The V and J ends lost 4 bases and 7 bases respectively, with 15 bases between them. In nucleotides, the CDR3 is TGTGCCAGCAGCCTTACCGGGACGGCAAATTCACCCCTCCACTTT. It yields the protein CASSLTGTANSPLHF.

The chain couples TRBV21-1 to TRBJ1-1. TRBV21-1 is listed as a pseudogene. The CDR3 totals 14 residues. The CDR3 reads CASSRPRAGTEAFF. In DNA form, the CDR3 reads TGTGCCAGCAGCAGACCGCGGGCGGGCACTGAAGCTTTCTTT.

J is TRBJ2-2 and V is TRBV19; 11 bases match TRBD2. With V trimmed by 1 base and J by 2 bases, 6 bases remained unmatched. Per the germline V gene, CDR1 is LNHDA and CDR2 is SQIVND (reference sequence). The CDR3 loop spans 18 amino acids. The CDR3 region is CASSIGGSGGVNTGELFF. For the CDR3, the DNA is TGTGCCAGTAGTATAGGAGGTAGCGGGGGGGTAAACACCGGGGAGCTGTTTTTT.